This paragraph covers one TCR beta chain sequence. Its antigen is unknown. CDR1 is GTSNPN, CDR2 SVGIG, per germline (reference sequence). Between the trimmed V and J ends, which lost 4 bases and 0 bases, there was a span of 12 bases. The CDR3 is 14 amino acids. Profiling relied on immunoSEQ multiplex PCR, and the TCRdb table lists in-frame clones only, not all of them. The sample carries 95,000 to 150,000 clones, more than 80% recorded once. These data belong to a study of T cell responses to AZD1222 COVID-19 vaccine. Study-level results: Per reports, nearly half of all spike-specific TCRs target regions that are unmutated in variants. Only a handful of AZD1222 recipients, roughly six in all, had baseline seropositivity. Repertoire sampling occurred only after the peak T cell response.

The TCR was taken from an adult in good health. This sample comprised peripheral blood, obtained on day 0 of AZD1222 vaccination. The chain carries TRBV30 and TRBJ1-1; D is perhaps TRBD1 (5 bases). CDR3 sequence (DNA): TGTGCCTGGAACGTATGGGGGATGAACACTGAAGCTTTCTTT. Encoded protein: CAWNVWGMNTEAFF. Combining the CDR3 with reference TRBV30 and TRBJ1-1 gives the whole variable domain SQTIHQWPATLVQPVGSPLSLECTVEGTSNPNLYWYRQAAGRGLQLLFYSVGIGQISSEVPQNLSASRPQDRQFILSSKKLLLSDSGFYLCAWNVWGMNTEAFFGQGTRLTVV.